The 25 T cell receptor beta chains listed next were all sequenced from one sample in a study of T cells in Graves' hyperthyroidism and ophthalmopathy. RNA transcripts provided the source from which TCR beta CDR3 regions were amplified. When the TCR CDR3 underwent first-round RT-PCR, the HTBI primer set was used. TCRdb redid the calling of the multiplex PCR reads with MiXCR, one entry per CDR3 protein. The sample carries about 740,000 distinct CDR3 sequences, 13% to 15% recorded once. The sequencing input was blood. The receptor set was obtained from a young woman with Graves' hyperthyroidism.

This clonotype was detected many times. The J gene is TRBJ1-1, the V gene TRBV30; maybe TRBD1 (5 bases). The CDR3 spans 11 residues. Germline values: CDR1 GTSNPN, CDR2 SVGIG (reference sequence). Trimming removed 2 bases from V and 6 bases from J, with 7 bases in between. Here the CDR3 DNA reads TGTGCCTGGAGTAGGGGCGCTGAAGCTTTCTTT. This gives the protein CAWSRGAEAFF.

This chain connects TRBV20-1 to TRBJ2-7, with D possibly TRBD1 on 5 matching bases. The V gene lost 3 bases and the J gene lost 4 bases, with 13 bases spanning the gap. The CDR3 contains 13 residues. Germline V gene data show CDR1 as DFQATT and CDR2 as SNEGSKA (reference sequence). The CDR3 DNA reads as TGCAGTGCTAGGGGGCCCGCCAGGTACGAGCAGTACTTC. This sequence encodes CSARGPARYEQYF.

The CDR3 sequence: CSARRREGLYEQYF. CDR3 nucleotides: TGCAGTGCTAGAAGGCGGGAGGGCCTCTACGAGCAGTACTTC. The chain employs TRBV20-1 and TRBJ2-7; 9 bases map to TRBD2. The CDR3 consists of 14 residues. Germline lookup yields CDR1 DFQATT and CDR2 SNEGSKA (reference sequence). J was trimmed by 3 bases and V by 2 bases; bases with no gene match: 5.

The table lists this clonotype with many counts. V and J are TRBV18 and TRBJ1-1; D gene uncertain. Trimming stripped 1 base from V and 0 bases from J, with 6 bases between. CDR1 and CDR2 (germline): KGHSH, LQKENI. This CDR3 has 14 residues. CDR3 protein: CASSPRDMNTEAFF. CDR3 nucleotide sequence: TGTGCCAGCTCACCACGGGATATGAACACTGAAGCTTTCTTT.

This clonotype was detected ten times or more. The chain couples TRBV6-2 or TRBV6-3 to TRBJ2-7; D perhaps matches TRBD2 (6 bases). The CDR3 runs to 16 residues. Trimming took off 0 bases at V and 1 base at J, with 13 bases between the two ends. CDR1 MNHEY and CDR2 SVGEGT come from the germline V gene. CDR3 amino acids: CASSYSTASASYEQYF. The DNA of the CDR3 is TGTGCCAGCAGTTACTCGACGGCTAGCGCTTCCTACGAGCAGTACTTC.

This clonotype was picked up a small number of times. The chain couples TRBV9 to TRBJ1-4; D uncertain. The germline gives CDR1 SGDLS, CDR2 YYNGEE. The CDR3 has 15 residues. V was trimmed by 4 bases and J by 0 bases, leaving 10 bases between them. The CDR3: CASSLSGATNEKLFF. The CDR3 DNA sequence: TGTGCCAGCAGCTTGAGTGGGGCAACTAATGAAAAACTGTTTTTT.

In its sample, this clonotype was seen many times. This chain uses TRBV6-1 with TRBJ2-3; D remains unclear. Germline loops: CDR1 MNHNS, CDR2 SASEGT. V lost 7 bases to trimming and J lost 0 bases, with 8 bases between them. There are 13 residues in the CDR3. CDR3 protein: CASIVPSTDTQYF. Written as DNA, the CDR3 is TGTGCCAGCATTGTCCCAAGCACAGATACGCAGTATTTT.

Concerning this clonotype itself: A single base separates this from a much larger clone, so it may be a read error. This chain joins TRBV4-1 and TRBJ1-1, with a possible D match to TRBD1 (5 bases). The CDR3 extends over 17 amino acids. Germline V lookup: CDR1 MGHRA, CDR2 YSYEKL. In nucleotides, the CDR3 is TGCGCCAGCAGCCAAGCTGGGAGGGGCGCCCCGAACACTGAAGCTTCCTTT. The encoded protein is CASSQAGRGAPNTEASF.

This clonotype was observed at least ten times. The chain couples TRBV28 to TRBJ2-1, with unresolved D. CDR1 is MDHEN and CDR2 is SYDVKM in the germline V gene. Trimming took off 6 bases at V and 2 bases at J, with 23 bases between the two ends. The CDR3 totals 18 residues. CDR3 sequence (DNA): TGTGCCAGCAGCCCTCCCCGGTGGTGGAAGTCGACCTACAATGAGCAGTTCTTC. It is translated as CASSPPRWWKSTYNEQFF. Supplemented by reference TRBV28 and TRBJ2-1, the full variable domain reads DVKVTQSSRYLVKRTGEKVFLECVQDMDHENMFWYRQDPGLGLRLIYFSYDVKMKEKGDIPEGYSVSREKKERFSLILESASTNQTSMYLCASSPPRWWKSTYNEQFFGPGTRLTVL.

Many counts were recorded for this clonotype. The gene calls are TRBV20-1 and TRBJ2-7; D gene unclear. Germline-derived CDR1 and CDR2 are DFQATT and SNEGSKA (reference sequence). There are 14 residues in the CDR3. V gave up 5 bases and J gave up 3 bases, with 17 bases separating them. The CDR3 nucleotides read TGCAGTGCTCCCCTAGGTGAAGGGATCTACGAGCAGTACTTC. This gives the protein CSAPLGEGIYEQYF.

V gene TRBV4-1 combines with J gene TRBJ2-5, with D perhaps being TRBD1 or TRBD2 (5 bases each). V shed 4 bases and J shed 2 bases, with 14 bases lying between them. The germline gives CDR1 MGHRA, CDR2 YSYEKL. CDR3 size: 15 residues. The CDR3 protein is CASSRLGTYQETQYF. In nucleotides, the CDR3 is TGCGCCAGCAGCCGCCTAGGGACCTATCAAGAGACCCAGTACTTC.

The rearrangement joins TRBV5-1 to TRBJ2-2; 7 bases line up with TRBD1. The CDR3 consists of 14 residues. Per germline, CDR1 SGHRS and CDR2 YFSETQ. Trimming cost V 4 bases and J 6 bases; bases outside gene matches: 6. CDR3 sequence reads: CASSAGQAAGELFF. The CDR3, as DNA: TGCGCCAGCAGCGCAGGACAGGCCGCCGGGGAGCTGTTTTTT.

This clonotype was counted many times. The chain combines TRBV5-5 with TRBJ2-4, with TRBD2 matching over 7 bases. The CDR3 spans 13 residues. Germline loops: CDR1 SGHKS, CDR2 YYEKEE (reference sequence). V trimming: 7 bases; J trimming: 6 bases; junction bases outside the gene matches: 7. This CDR3 is CASSPGGLNIQYF. The CDR3 region has the DNA TGTGCCAGCTCTCCGGGAGGTCTAAACATTCAGTACTTC.

This clonotype came up many times. The gene calls are TRBV20-1 and TRBJ2-7; the D gene is possibly TRBD1 (6 bases). This CDR3 comprises 13 residues. V was cut by 6 bases and J by 1 base, with 13 bases left in between. Looked up from germline, CDR1 is DFQATT and CDR2 is SNEGSKA (reference sequence). DNA of the CDR3: TGCAGTGCGTCGGACAGTCTGTCCTACGAGCAGTACTTC. Protein product: CSASDSLSYEQYF.

In this sample, this clonotype turned up many times. The rearrangement uses TRBV13 and TRBJ1-6; 9 bases map to TRBD1. CDR1 PRHDT and CDR2 FYEKMQ come from the germline V gene (reference sequence). The V gene end was trimmed by 1 base and the J gene end by 7 bases; junction bases not matched to a gene: 5. CDR3 length equals 16 residues. This chain's CDR3 is CASSLAGQGYNSPLHF. DNA of the CDR3: TGTGCCAGCAGCTTAGCGGGACAGGGCTACAATTCACCCCTCCACTTT.

Ten or more counts support this clonotype. The rearrangement links TRBV13 to TRBJ2-7, with D possibly matching TRBD1 (6 bases). V was cut by 1 base and J by 5 bases, with 12 bases left in between. Germline V gives CDR1 PRHDT, CDR2 FYEKMQ (reference sequence). This CDR3 has 14 amino acids. For the CDR3, the DNA is TGTGCCAGCAGCTTAGCTCCCACAGGGAACGAGCAGTACTTC. The encoded protein is CASSLAPTGNEQYF.

This clonotype appeared a few times. The V and J genes are TRBV30 and TRBJ2-3; D possibly corresponds to TRBD1 (5 bases). Germline loops: CDR1 GTSNPN, CDR2 SVGIG (reference sequence). CDR3 length: 15 residues. V gave up 1 base and J gave up 0 bases, with 11 bases separating them. The CDR3 here is CAWSAGMGSTDTQYF. In nucleotides, the CDR3 is TGTGCCTGGAGTGCAGGGATGGGGAGCACAGATACGCAGTATTTT.

V usage is TRBV6-1 and J usage is TRBJ2-1; 11 bases match TRBD1. CDR1 MNHNS and CDR2 SASEGT come from the germline V gene. This CDR3 region has 15 residues. V dropped 4 bases and J dropped 7; count of bases not matched to a gene: 6. The CDR3 region is CASSAGTGGGNEQFF. The CDR3 region has the DNA TGTGCCAGCAGTGCCGGGACAGGGGGAGGTAATGAGCAGTTCTTC.

This clonotype was seen repeatedly, ten times or more. This chain uses TRBV18 with TRBJ2-7; 11 bases match TRBD2. Trimming took 3 bases from V and 2 from J; bases not matched to a gene: 6. Germline V CDR1 and CDR2: KGHSH, LQKENI. There are 16 residues in the CDR3. CDR3 sequence (DNA): TGTGCCAGCTCACCGTCGACTAGCGGGGCTACCTACGAGCAGTACTTC. Its translation: CASSPSTSGATYEQYF.

This clonotype was counted at least ten times. V usage is TRBV13 and J usage is TRBJ1-2; D may be TRBD1 (5 bases). The V end lost 4 bases, the J end lost 2 bases, and 11 bases lay between the germline ends. The CDR3 has 14 amino acids. The V gene's germline CDR1 is PRHDT and CDR2 FYEKMQ (reference sequence). CDR3 in DNA: TGTGCCAGCAGCTGGCGCGGGACCAACTATGGCTACACCTTC. It translates to CASSWRGTNYGYTF.

The chain couples TRBV7-2 to TRBJ2-1; D is unclear. Germline CDR1 is SGHTA and CDR2 is FQGNSA. V shed 3 bases and J shed 5 bases, with 5 bases lying between them. This CDR3 spans 12 amino acids. CDR3: CASSLAHNEQFF. The CDR3 bases are TGTGCCAGCAGCTTGGCCCACAATGAGCAGTTCTTC.

The table lists this clonotype with a few counts. The chain employs TRBV7-9 and TRBJ2-7, with 7 bases aligning to TRBD2. The ends lost 1 base at V and 3 bases at J; junction bases unmatched: 12. The CDR3 contains 17 residues. Germline CDR1 is SEHNR and CDR2 is FQNEAQ (reference sequence). This CDR3 is CASSLVRGLAVFYEQYF. The CDR3 DNA is TGTGCCAGCAGCTTAGTCCGTGGGCTAGCGGTCTTCTACGAGCAGTACTTC. Combining the CDR3 with reference TRBV7-9 and TRBJ2-7 gives the whole variable domain DTGVSQNPRHKITKRGQNVTFRCDPISEHNRLYWYRQTLGQGPEFLTYFQNEAQLEKSRLLSDRFSAERPKGSFSTLEIQRTEQGDSAMYLCASSLVRGLAVFYEQYFGPGTRLTVT.

At least ten counts were recorded for this clonotype. The chain has TRBV30 and TRBJ2-3; tentative D call: TRBD2 (6 bases). V was shortened by 4 bases and J by 0 bases, with 11 bases between the two germline ends. Germline loops: CDR1 GTSNPN, CDR2 SVGIG (reference sequence). This CDR3 is 14 amino acids long. The DNA for the CDR3 is TGTGCCTGGAAGGGGCGGGGCAGCACAGATACGCAGTATTTT. Translation: CAWKGRGSTDTQYF.

A few counts support this clonotype. The chain couples TRBV15 to TRBJ2-5; the match to TRBD1 covers 9 bases. CDR3 size: 16 residues. Trimming at V came to 3 bases and at J to 5 bases, leaving 10 bases not matched to a gene. CDR1 is LNHNV and CDR2 is YYDKDF in the germline V gene (reference sequence). CDR3 nucleotide sequence: TGTGCCACCAGCAGGGCGACAGGGGGTCCGAAGGAGACCCAGTACTTC. This encodes CATSRATGGPKETQYF.

This clonotype was picked up many times. This rearrangement joins TRBV30 to TRBJ1-3, with 9 nucleotides matching TRBD1. The CDR3 is 15 residues long. CDR1 is GTSNPN, CDR2 SVGIG, per germline (reference sequence). The trim removed 4 bases at V and 2 bases at J, leaving 6 bases unmatched. The CDR3, as DNA: TGTGCCTGGACAAGGACAGGGGATCCTGGAAACACCATATATTTT. Protein sequence: CAWTRTGDPGNTIYF.